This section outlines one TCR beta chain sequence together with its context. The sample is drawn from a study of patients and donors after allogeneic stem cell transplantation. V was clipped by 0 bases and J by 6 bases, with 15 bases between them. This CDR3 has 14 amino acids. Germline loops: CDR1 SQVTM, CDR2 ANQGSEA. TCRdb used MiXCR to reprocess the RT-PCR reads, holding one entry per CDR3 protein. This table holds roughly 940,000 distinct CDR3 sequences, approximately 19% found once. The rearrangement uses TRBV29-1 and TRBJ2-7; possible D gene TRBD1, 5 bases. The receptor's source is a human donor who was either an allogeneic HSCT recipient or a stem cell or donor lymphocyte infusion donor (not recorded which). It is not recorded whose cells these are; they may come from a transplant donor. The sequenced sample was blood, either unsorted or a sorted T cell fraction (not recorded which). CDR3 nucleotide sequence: TGCAGCGTTGAAGATGAACAGGCCGCCGGCGAGCAGTACTTC. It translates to CSVEDEQAAGEQYF.